The clone carrying this T cell receptor (beta chain) occurred many times. Its target is not known. The data stem from a study of early T cells in non-severe SARS-CoV-2 infection. Study-level information: The authors sequenced bulk RNA from unsorted whole blood, leaving chains unpaired.

The study, taken as a whole, reports: Matching against VDJdb likely underestimated virus-specific expansions, favoring anti-spike CD8.

Individually, cDNA molecules had unique molecular identifiers attached to them. TCRdb reprocessed the 5' RACE reads via MiXCR and lists one record per CDR3 protein. The table includes tens of thousands of distinct CDR3 sequences, around 20% detected once. CDR3 length: 15 amino acids. CDR1 is DFQATT, CDR2 SNEGSKA, per germline (reference sequence). The trim removed 3 bases at V and 0 bases at J, leaving 6 bases unmatched. The sequence was collected from an adult who was a healthcare worker with PCR-confirmed SARS-CoV-2 infection or an uninfected control (not recorded which). This material consisted of whole blood, taken at baseline. The V call is TRBV20-1, the J call TRBJ2-5; 8 nucleotides line up with TRBD2. The DNA of the CDR3 is TGCAGTGCTAGCGCGGGGGGAACGTACCAAGAGACCCAGTACTTC. This encodes CSASAGGTYQETQYF.